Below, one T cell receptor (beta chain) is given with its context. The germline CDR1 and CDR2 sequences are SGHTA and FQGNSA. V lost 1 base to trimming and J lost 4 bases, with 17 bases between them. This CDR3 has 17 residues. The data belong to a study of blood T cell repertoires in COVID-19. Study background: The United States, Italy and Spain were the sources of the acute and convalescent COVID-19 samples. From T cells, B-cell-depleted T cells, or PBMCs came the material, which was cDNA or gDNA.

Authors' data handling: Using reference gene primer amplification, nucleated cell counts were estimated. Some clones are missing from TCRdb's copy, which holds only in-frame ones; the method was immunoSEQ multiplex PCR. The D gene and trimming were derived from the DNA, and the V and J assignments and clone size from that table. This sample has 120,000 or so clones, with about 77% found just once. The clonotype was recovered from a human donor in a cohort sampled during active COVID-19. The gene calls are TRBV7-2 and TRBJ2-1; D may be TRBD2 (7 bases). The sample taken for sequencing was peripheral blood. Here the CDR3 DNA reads TGTGCCAGCAGCTTAGGGCCCCCCGGGGGGACATACAATGAGCAGTTCTTC. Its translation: CASSLGPPGGTYNEQFF. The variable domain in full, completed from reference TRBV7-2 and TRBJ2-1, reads GAGVSQSPSNKVTEKGKDVELRCDPISGHTALYWYRQSLGQGLEFLIYFQGNSAPDKSGLPSDRFSAERTGGSVSTLTIQRTQQEDSAVYLCASSLGPPGGTYNEQFFGPGTRLTVL.